This T cell receptor beta chain emerged from a study of graft-versus-host responses after intestinal transplantation. Notes on the study in general: Recipient-marrow GvH clones were detected, some having first appeared in ileum or blood. Among circulating GvH clones, peak levels were associated with early post-transplant declines in HvG clones.

Using immunoSEQ multiplex PCR, the repertoire was profiled, and TCRdb retains in-frame clones only, with some absent. Of about 98,000 clones listed, around 83% are singletons. On this clone itself: Its target is not known.

Germline V gene data show CDR1 as MGHRA and CDR2 as YSYEKL. With 4 bases clipped from V and 2 bases from J, the junction kept 3 bases outside the gene matches. There are 15 residues in the CDR3. The TCR comes from a human donor who received an intestinal transplant. Sequences were derived from unstimulated CD8+ T cells sorted from spleen or lymph node cells, sampled before intestinal transplant. The chain uses TRBV4-1 and TRBJ2-3, with TRBD2 identical over 10 bases. The CDR3 reads CASSPGLAATDTQYF. The DNA of the CDR3 is TGCGCCAGCAGCCCTGGACTAGCGGCCACAGATACGCAGTATTTT.